This entry is about one T cell receptor (beta chain). What it recognizes is unknown. This specimen belongs to a study of regulatory dendritic cells for organ transplantation. The assay was immunoSEQ multiplex PCR, and TCRdb's table has in-frame clones only and misses some. The sample contains approximately 10,000 clones, 75% of which appear only once. Trimming cost V 0 bases and J 4 bases, with 7 bases left between them. This CDR3 has 14 amino acids. Per germline, CDR1 KGHSH and CDR2 LQKENI. Study conclusions and caveats: Between individuals, the alloreactive memory CD8+ T cell pool differed considerably. Regulatory dendritic cells appeared to expand memory CD8+ clones less than mature ones.

Sorted subsets were CFSE-labeled and cultured around five days with allogeneic dendritic cells. The sample taken for sequencing was memory CD4+ T cells from blood cultured with regulatory dendritic cells. Subset in this sample: CD45RO+ memory T cells. The genes are TRBV18 and TRBJ1-5; D call uncertain. This sequence was found in a human donor in good health. CDR3 loop: CASSPPSANQPQHF. CDR3 coding DNA: TGTGCCAGCTCACCACCCAGCGCTAATCAGCCCCAGCATTTT. Drawing the rest from reference TRBV18 and TRBJ1-5, the complete variable domain is NAGVMQNPRHLVRRRGQEARLRCSPMKGHSHVYWYRQLPEEGLKFMVYLQKENIIDESGMPKERFSAEFPKEGPSILRIQQVVRGDSAAYFCASSPPSANQPQHFGDGTRLSIL.